This entry describes one TCR beta chain. Authors' processing steps: Scientists estimated how many nucleated cells there were by amplifying reference gene primers. Data came from immunoSEQ multiplex PCR; TCRdb stores just in-frame clones and leaves some out. Clone size and V and J calls were adopted from that table, with D and trimming inferred from the DNA. Of about 400,000 clones listed, roughly 86% are singletons. J lost 0 bases, V lost 2 bases, and 5 bases had no gene match. Germline CDR1 reads MNHNS; CDR2 reads SASEGT. This CDR3 comprises 17 residues. The data were taken from a study of blood T cell repertoires in COVID-19. Researchers sorted participants into cohorts using their self-reported clinical history.

The material sequenced was PBMCs or T cells enriched from blood (not recorded which). This sequence originates from a woman aged 40 to 49 with acute COVID-19. The gene calls are TRBV6-1 and TRBJ2-3; 10 bases fit TRBD1. The CDR3 DNA reads TGTGCCAGCAGTGAATTTAGGACAGGGGGAAGCACAGATACGCAGTATTTT. This encodes CASSEFRTGGSTDTQYF.